The T cell receptor (beta chain) under discussion was sequenced for a study of T cells after yellow fever vaccination. Study observations and caveats: Detected again after the booster were most primary-vaccination clones, at 96% CD4 and 70% to 90% CD8.

A note on this clonotype: The antigen is undetermined.

TCRdb processed the 5' RACE reads anew with MiXCR; each CDR3 protein has one entry. Among approximately 610,000 distinct CDR3 sequences listed, less than 20% were seen once. The CDR3 is made up of 14 amino acids. CDR1 and CDR2 from the germline V gene are SEHNR and FQNEAQ (reference sequence). Trimming removed 4 bases at V and 3 bases at J, with 13 bases between. The source is a man aged 18 to 35 who received the YFV17D yellow fever vaccine. The sequencing here drew on PBMCs, taken around 5 days after the first yellow fever vaccination. The chain recombines TRBV7-9 with TRBJ2-7, with D possibly being TRBD1 or TRBD2 (5 bases each). CDR3 sequence: CASSSGTVLYEQYF. CDR3 nucleotide sequence: TGTGCCAGCAGCTCCGGGACGGTCCTCTACGAGCAGTACTTC.